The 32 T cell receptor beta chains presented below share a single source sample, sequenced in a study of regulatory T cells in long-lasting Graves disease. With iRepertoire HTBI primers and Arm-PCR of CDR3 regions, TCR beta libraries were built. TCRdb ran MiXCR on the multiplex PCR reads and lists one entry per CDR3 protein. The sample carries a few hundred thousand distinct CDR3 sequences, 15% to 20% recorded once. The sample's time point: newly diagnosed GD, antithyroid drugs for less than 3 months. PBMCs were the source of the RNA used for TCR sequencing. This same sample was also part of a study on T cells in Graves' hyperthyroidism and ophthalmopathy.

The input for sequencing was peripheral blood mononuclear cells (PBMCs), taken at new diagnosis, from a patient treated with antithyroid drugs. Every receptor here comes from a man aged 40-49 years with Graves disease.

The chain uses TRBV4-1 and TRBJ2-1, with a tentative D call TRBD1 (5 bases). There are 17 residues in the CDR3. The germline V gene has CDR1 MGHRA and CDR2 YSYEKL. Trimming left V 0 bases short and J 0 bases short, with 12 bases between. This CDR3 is CASSQDLQGLSYNEQFF. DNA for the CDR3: TGCGCCAGCAGCCAAGATTTGCAGGGCCTCTCCTACAATGAGCAGTTCTTC.

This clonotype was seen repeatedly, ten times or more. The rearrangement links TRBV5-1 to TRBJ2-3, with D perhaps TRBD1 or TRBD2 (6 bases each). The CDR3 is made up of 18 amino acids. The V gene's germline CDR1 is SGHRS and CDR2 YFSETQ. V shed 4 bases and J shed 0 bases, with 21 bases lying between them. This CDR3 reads CASSRWVTGAVSTDTQYF. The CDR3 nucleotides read TGCGCCAGCAGCCGCTGGGTTACGGGGGCGGTAAGCACAGATACGCAGTATTTT. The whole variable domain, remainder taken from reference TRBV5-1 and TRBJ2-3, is KAGVTQTPRYLIKTRGQQVTLSCSPISGHRSVSWYQQTPGQGLQFLFEYFSETQRNKGNFPGRFSGRQFSNSRSEMNVSTLELGDSALYLCASSRWVTGAVSTDTQYFGPGTRLTVL.

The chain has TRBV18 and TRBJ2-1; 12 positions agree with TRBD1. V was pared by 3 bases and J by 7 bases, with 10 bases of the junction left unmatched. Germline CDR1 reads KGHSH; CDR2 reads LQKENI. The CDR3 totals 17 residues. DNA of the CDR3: TGTGCCAGCTCACCCCCAAGCGGGACAGGGGGCTCGAATGAGCAGTTCTTC. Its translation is CASSPPSGTGGSNEQFF.

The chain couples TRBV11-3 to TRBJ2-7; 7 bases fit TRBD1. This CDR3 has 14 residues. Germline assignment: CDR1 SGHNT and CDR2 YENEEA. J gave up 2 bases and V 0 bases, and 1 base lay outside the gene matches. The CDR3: CASSLETGTYEQYF. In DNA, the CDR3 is TGTGCCAGCAGCTTAGAGACAGGGACCTACGAGCAGTACTTC. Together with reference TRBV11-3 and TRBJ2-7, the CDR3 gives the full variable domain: EAGVVQSPRYKIIEKKQPVAFWCNPISGHNTLYWYLQNLGQGPELLIRYENEEAVDDSQLPKDRFSAERLKGVDSTLKIQPAELGDSAVYLCASSLETGTYEQYFGPGTRLTVT.

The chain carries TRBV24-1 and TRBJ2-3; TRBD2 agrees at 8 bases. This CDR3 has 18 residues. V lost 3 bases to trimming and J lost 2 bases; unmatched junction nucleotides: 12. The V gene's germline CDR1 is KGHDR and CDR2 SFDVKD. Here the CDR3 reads CATSDPDPGRGATDTQYF. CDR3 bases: TGTGCCACCAGTGATCCTGACCCGGGGCGGGGGGCCACAGATACGCAGTATTTT.

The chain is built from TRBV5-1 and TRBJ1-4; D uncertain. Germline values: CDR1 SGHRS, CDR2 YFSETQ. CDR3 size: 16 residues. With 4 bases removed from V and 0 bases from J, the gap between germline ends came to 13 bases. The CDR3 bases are TGCGCCAGCAGCCCGTTAAGCAGGACAACTAATGAAAAACTGTTTTTT. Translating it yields CASSPLSRTTNEKLFF.

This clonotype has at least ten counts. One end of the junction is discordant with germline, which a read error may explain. The CDR3 is CASSSRTLGETQYF. The CDR3 DNA reads TGTGCTAGCAGCTCCCGGACATTAGGGGAGACCCAGTACTTC. The V and J genes are TRBV7-7 and TRBJ2-5, with D perhaps matching TRBD1 (5 bases). The CDR3 has 14 residues. In germline, CDR1 is SSHAT, CDR2 FNYEAQ (reference sequence).

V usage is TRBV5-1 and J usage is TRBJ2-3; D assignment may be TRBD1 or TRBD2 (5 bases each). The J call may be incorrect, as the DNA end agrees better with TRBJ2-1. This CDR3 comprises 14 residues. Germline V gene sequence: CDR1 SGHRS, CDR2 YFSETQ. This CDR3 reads CASSFGTGGYEQFF. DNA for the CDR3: TGCGCCAGCAGCTTCGGGACGGGTGGCTACGAGCAGTTCTTC.

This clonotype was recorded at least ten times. CDR3 residues: CASGTGLPYEQYF. Written as DNA, the CDR3 is TGTGCCAGCGGTACAGGGCTACCCTACGAGCAGTACTTC. The chain uses TRBV28 and TRBJ2-7; possible D gene TRBD1, 6 bases. The germline V gene has CDR1 MDHEN and CDR2 SYDVKM. The CDR3 extends over 13 amino acids. V lost 8 bases, J lost 2 bases, and 13 bases lay in between.

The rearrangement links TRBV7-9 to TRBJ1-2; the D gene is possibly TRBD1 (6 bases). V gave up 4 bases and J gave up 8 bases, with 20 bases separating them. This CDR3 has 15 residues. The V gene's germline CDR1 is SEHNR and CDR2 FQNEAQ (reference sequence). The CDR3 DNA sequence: TGTGCCAGCAGCTCACGAACAGGGTCGGAGAGGGGCTACACCTTC. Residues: CASSSRTGSERGYTF.

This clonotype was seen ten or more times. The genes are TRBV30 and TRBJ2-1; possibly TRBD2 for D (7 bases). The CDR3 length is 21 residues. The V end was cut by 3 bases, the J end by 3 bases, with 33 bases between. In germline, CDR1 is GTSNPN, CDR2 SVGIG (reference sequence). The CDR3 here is CAWRIRQGTAGACCRYNEQFF. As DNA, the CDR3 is TGTGCCTGGAGAATAAGGCAAGGAACGGCGGGGGCCTGTTGCCGCTACAATGAGCAGTTCTTC.

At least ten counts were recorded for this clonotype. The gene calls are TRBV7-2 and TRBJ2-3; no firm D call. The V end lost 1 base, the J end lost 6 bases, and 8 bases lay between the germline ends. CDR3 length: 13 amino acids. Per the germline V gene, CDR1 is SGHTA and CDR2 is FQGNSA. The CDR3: CASSLDAWDTQYF. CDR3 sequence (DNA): TGTGCCAGCAGCTTAGATGCGTGGGATACGCAGTATTTT.

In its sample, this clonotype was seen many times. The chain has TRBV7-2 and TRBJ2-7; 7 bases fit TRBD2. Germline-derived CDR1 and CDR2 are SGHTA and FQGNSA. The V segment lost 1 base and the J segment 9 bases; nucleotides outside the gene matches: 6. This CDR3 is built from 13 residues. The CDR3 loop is CASSLDHSGAQYF. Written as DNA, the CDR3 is TGTGCCAGCAGCTTAGATCACAGCGGGGCGCAGTACTTC.

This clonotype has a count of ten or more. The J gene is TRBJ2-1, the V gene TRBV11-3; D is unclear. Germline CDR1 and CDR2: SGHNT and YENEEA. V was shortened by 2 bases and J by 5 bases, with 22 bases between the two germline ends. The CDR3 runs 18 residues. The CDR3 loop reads CASSLIYFGSPSHNEQFF. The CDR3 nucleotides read TGTGCCAGCAGCTTAATCTACTTCGGGTCTCCATCCCACAATGAGCAGTTCTTC.

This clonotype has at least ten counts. CDR3 amino acids: CASSFLRDRAYEQYF. CDR3 coding DNA: TGTGCCAGCAGCTTCTTAAGGGACAGGGCCTACGAGCAGTACTTC. The V and J genes are TRBV7-9 and TRBJ2-7; 9 bases line up with TRBD1. Germline lookup yields CDR1 SEHNR and CDR2 FQNEAQ (reference sequence). The CDR3 is 15 residues long. V lost 3 bases to trimming and J lost 2 bases; unmatched junction nucleotides: 5.

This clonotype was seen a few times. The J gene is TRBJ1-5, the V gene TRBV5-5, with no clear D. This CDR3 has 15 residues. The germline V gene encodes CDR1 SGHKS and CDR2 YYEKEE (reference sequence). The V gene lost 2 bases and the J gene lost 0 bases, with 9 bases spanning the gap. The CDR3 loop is CASSFTVNSNQPQHF. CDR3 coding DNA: TGTGCCAGCAGCTTCACAGTAAATAGCAATCAGCCCCAGCATTTT.

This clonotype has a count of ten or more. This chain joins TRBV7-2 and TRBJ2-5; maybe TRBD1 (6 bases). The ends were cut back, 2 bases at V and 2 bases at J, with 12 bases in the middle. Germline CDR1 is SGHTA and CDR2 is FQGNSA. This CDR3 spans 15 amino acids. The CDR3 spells CASSLYAQGQETQYF. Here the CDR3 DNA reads TGTGCCAGCAGCTTATATGCCCAGGGGCAAGAGACCCAGTACTTC.

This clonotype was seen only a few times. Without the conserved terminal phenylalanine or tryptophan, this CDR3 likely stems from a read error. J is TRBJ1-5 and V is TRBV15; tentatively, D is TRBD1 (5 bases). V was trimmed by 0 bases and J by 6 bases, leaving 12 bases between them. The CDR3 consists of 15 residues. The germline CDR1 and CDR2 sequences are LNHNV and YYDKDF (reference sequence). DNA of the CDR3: TGTGCCACCAGCAGAGATGGGGGAATAAGTCAGCCCCAGCATTCT. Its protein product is CATSRDGGISQPQHS.

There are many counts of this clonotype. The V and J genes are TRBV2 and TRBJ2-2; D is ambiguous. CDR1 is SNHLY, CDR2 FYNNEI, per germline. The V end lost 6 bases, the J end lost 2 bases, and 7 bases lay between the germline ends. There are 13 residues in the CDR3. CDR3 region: CASSALNTGELFF. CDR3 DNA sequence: TGTGCCAGCAGCGCCCTTAACACCGGGGAGCTGTTTTTT.

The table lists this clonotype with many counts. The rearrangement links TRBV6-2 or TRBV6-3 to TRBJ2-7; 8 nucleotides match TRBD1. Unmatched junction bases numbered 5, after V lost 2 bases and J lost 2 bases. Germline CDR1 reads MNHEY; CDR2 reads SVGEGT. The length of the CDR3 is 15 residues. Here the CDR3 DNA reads TGTGCCAGCAGTTACCCTTCGACAGGGGCCTACGAGCAGTACTTC. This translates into CASSYPSTGAYEQYF.

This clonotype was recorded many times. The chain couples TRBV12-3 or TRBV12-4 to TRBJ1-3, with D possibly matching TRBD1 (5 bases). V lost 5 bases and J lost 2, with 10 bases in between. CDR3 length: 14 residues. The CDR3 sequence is CASSLAGAGNTIYF. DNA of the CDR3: TGTGCCAGCAGTCTGGCGGGGGCTGGAAACACCATATATTTT.

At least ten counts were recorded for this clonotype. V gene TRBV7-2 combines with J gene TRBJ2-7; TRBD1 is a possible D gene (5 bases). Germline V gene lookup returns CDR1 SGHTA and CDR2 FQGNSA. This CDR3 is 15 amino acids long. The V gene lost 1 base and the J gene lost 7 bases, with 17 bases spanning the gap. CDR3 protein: CASSLGRTLWMEQYF. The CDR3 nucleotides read TGTGCCAGCAGCTTAGGACGGACACTGTGGATGGAGCAGTACTTC.

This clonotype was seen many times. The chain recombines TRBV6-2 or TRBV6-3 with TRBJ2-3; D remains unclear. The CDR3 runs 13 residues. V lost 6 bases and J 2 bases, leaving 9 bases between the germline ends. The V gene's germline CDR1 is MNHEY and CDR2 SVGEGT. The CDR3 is CASRDDITDTQYF. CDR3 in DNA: TGTGCCAGCAGGGACGACATCACAGATACGCAGTATTTT.

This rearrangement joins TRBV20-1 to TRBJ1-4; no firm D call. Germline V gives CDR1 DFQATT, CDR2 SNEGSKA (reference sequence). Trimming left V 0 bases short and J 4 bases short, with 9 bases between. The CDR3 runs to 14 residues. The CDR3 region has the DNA TGCAGTGCTAGAGATGATGGGCTTAATGAAAAACTGTTTTTT. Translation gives CSARDDGLNEKLFF.

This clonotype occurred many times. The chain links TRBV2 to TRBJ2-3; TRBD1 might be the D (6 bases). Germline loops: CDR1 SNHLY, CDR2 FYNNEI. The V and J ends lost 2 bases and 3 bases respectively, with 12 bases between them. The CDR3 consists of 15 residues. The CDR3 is CASSERTARTDTQYF. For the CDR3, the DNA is TGTGCCAGCAGTGAAAGGACAGCGAGGACAGATACGCAGTATTTT.

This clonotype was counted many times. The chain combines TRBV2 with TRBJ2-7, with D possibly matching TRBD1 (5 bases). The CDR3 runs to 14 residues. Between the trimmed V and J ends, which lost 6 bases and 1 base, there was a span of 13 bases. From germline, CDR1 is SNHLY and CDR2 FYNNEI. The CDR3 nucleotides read TGTGCCAGCAGCCCCGACAGTAATTCCTACGAGCAGTACTTC. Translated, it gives CASSPDSNSYEQYF.

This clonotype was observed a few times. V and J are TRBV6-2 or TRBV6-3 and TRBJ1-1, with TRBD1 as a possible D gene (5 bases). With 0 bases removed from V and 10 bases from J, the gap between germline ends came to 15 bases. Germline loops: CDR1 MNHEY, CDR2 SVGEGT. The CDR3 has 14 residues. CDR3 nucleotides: TGTGCCAGCAGTTACTCGGGACGGAGCTGGGGAGCTTTCTTT. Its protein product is CASSYSGRSWGAFF.

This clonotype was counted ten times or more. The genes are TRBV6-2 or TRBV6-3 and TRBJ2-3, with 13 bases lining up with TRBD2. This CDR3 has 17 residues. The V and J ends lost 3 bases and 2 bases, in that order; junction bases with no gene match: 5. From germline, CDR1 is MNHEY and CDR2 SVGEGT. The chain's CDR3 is CASSYGTSGEFTDTQYF. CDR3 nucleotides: TGTGCCAGCAGTTATGGGACTAGCGGGGAGTTCACAGATACGCAGTATTTT.

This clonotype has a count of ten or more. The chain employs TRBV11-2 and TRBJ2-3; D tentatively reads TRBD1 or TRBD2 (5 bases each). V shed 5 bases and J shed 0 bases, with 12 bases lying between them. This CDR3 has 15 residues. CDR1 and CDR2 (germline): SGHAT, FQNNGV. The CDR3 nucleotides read TGTGCCAGCAGCCGATCGGGACGCAGCACAGATACGCAGTATTTT. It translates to CASSRSGRSTDTQYF.

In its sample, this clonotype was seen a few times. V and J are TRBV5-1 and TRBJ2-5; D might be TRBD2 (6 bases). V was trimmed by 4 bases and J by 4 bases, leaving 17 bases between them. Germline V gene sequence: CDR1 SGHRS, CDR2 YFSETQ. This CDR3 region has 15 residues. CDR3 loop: CASSPRAGHGETQYF. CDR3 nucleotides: TGCGCCAGCAGCCCCCGGGCGGGGCATGGAGAGACCCAGTACTTC.

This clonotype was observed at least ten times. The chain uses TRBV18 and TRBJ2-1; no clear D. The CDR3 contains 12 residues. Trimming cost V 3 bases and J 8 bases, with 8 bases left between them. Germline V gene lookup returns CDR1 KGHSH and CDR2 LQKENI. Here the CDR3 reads CASSPSGDEQFF. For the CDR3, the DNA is TGTGCCAGCTCACCTTCGGGTGATGAGCAGTTCTTC.

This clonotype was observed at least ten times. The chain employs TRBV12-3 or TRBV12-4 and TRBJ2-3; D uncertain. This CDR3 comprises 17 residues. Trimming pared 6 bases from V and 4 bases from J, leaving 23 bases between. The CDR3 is CASRPHESGLVPDTQYF. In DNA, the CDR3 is TGTGCCAGCAGACCCCACGAGTCGGGTCTAGTCCCAGATACGCAGTATTTT.